The 17 T cell receptor beta chains below all came from one sample that was sequenced in a study of T cell responses to AZD1222 COVID-19 vaccine. Using immunoSEQ multiplex PCR, the repertoire was profiled, and TCRdb retains in-frame clones only, with some absent. Found here are roughly 200,000 clones, 90% to 95% of them singletons; the top ten hold nearly 3.5%. The material sequenced was peripheral blood, taken 28 days after the second AZD1222 dose. The receptors derive from an adult who received the AZD1222 COVID-19 vaccine.

This clone was detected only once. J is TRBJ2-7 and V is TRBV7-8; 10 nucleotides line up with TRBD2. Germline V lookup: CDR1 SGHVS, CDR2 FQNEAQ. The CDR3 length is 17 residues. V lost 1 base and J lost 2; bases outside the gene matches: 8. The CDR3 reads CASSLGGLASSTYEQYF. The CDR3 region has the DNA TGTGCCAGCAGCTTAGGGGGACTAGCGTCTTCCACCTACGAGCAGTACTTC.

This chain links TRBV5-1 with TRBJ2-7; TRBD1 agrees at 7 bases. The CDR3 is 16 amino acids. Germline assignment: CDR1 SGHRS and CDR2 YFSETQ. Losses at the gene ends were 5 bases for V and 1 base for J; bases not matched to a gene: 12. The CDR3 bases are TGCGCCAGCAGTAAGGGAACAGGGGCGACTTCCTACGAGCAGTACTTC. Residues: CASSKGTGATSYEQYF.

The chain carries TRBV7-2 and TRBJ2-7; no clear D. V was clipped by 4 bases and J by 7 bases, with 11 bases between them. CDR1 is SGHTA and CDR2 is FQGNSA in the germline V gene. There are 12 residues in the CDR3. The CDR3, as DNA: TGTGCCAGCAGCTGGAACATGGGGGAGCAGTACTTC. It codes for CASSWNMGEQYF.

This clone showed up just a few times. The V gene is TRBV5-1, the J gene TRBJ2-7; 8 nucleotides match TRBD2. The V gene end was trimmed by 0 bases and the J gene end by 3 bases; junction bases not matched to a gene: 5. Germline V gene data show CDR1 as SGHRS and CDR2 as YFSETQ. The CDR3 has 15 amino acids. The CDR3 here is CASSLGSGNNYEQYF. The CDR3 bases are TGCGCCAGCAGCTTGGGTAGCGGGAACAACTACGAGCAGTACTTC.

The chain carries TRBV11-2 and TRBJ1-2, with a tentative D call TRBD1 (5 bases). Germline values: CDR1 SGHAT, CDR2 FQNNGV. The V and J ends lost 0 bases and 8 bases respectively, with 13 bases between them. The CDR3 extends over 14 amino acids. This CDR3 is CASSLERGSTGYTF. In DNA form, the CDR3 reads TGTGCCAGCAGCTTAGAAAGGGGTTCGACAGGCTACACCTTC.

The chain links TRBV2 to TRBJ2-2; D is possibly TRBD1 (6 bases). Trimming removed 6 bases at V and 5 bases at J, with 16 bases between. There are 15 residues in the CDR3. Germline V gene lookup returns CDR1 SNHLY and CDR2 FYNNEI. The CDR3 protein is CASRKQGLGTGELFF. As DNA, the CDR3 is TGTGCCAGCAGAAAACAGGGTTTAGGGACCGGGGAGCTGTTTTTT.

The V gene is TRBV30, the J gene TRBJ1-4; 10 bases are shared with TRBD1. The ends lost 5 bases at V and 7 bases at J; junction bases unmatched: 10. CDR1 and CDR2 from the germline V gene are GTSNPN and SVGIG (reference sequence). The CDR3 runs to 15 residues. The DNA for the CDR3 is TGTGCCTGGGGAGTCCCCGGGACAGGGGTTGAAAAACTGTTTTTT. Amino acid sequence: CAWGVPGTGVEKLFF.

For the CDR3, the DNA is TGTGCCAGCAGTTATACCAGCACTCCGGGACCTAATGGCTACACCTTC. Translation gives CASSYTSTPGPNGYTF. The V and J genes are TRBV28 and TRBJ1-2; possible D gene TRBD1, 5 bases. The germline V gene encodes CDR1 MDHEN and CDR2 SYDVKM. CDR3 length: 16 residues. The V gene lost 4 bases and the J gene lost 6 bases, with 21 bases spanning the gap.

J is TRBJ1-6 and V is TRBV15; 7 positions match TRBD1. The germline V gene encodes CDR1 LNHNV and CDR2 YYDKDF (reference sequence). The CDR3 spans 19 residues. Trimming removed 0 bases from V and 0 bases from J; junction bases left unmatched: 8. DNA for the CDR3: TGTGCCACCAGCAGAGATCCACCGGGACAGAGCTCCTATAATTCACCCCTCCACTTT. Translation gives CATSRDPPGQSSYNSPLHF.

The V and J genes are TRBV6-5 and TRBJ2-7; perhaps TRBD2 as D (5 bases). The CDR3 extends over 15 amino acids. The germline CDR1 and CDR2 sequences are MNHEY and SVGAGI. V gave up 7 bases and J gave up 3 bases, with 19 bases separating them. CDR3 in amino acids: CASKQAGNGYYEQYF. DNA of the CDR3: TGTGCCAGCAAGCAGGCCGGGAACGGGTACTACGAGCAGTACTTC.

V gene TRBV27 combines with J gene TRBJ2-7; 12 nucleotides agree with TRBD2. CDR1 and CDR2 from the germline V gene are MNHEY and SMNVEV (reference sequence). This CDR3 spans 18 amino acids. Losses at the gene ends were 3 bases for V and 3 bases for J; bases not matched to a gene: 12. The DNA of the CDR3 is TGTGCCAGCAGTTTTAAGGGGACTAGCGGGTTAGGGTTCTACGAGCAGTACTTC. Residues: CASSFKGTSGLGFYEQYF.

The table lists this clone with a few counts. The gene calls are TRBV11-1 and TRBJ1-1; TRBD1 might be the D (5 bases). The germline gives CDR1 SGHAT, CDR2 FQDESV (reference sequence). This CDR3 is 13 amino acids long. V dropped 6 bases and J dropped 3 bases, with 11 bases sitting between them. CDR3 amino acids: CASRSDSYTEAFF. In DNA, the CDR3 is TGTGCCAGCAGATCCGACAGCTACACTGAAGCTTTCTTT.

The rearrangement links TRBV11-2 to TRBJ1-1; 7 nucleotides align to TRBD1. The CDR3 extends over 13 amino acids. Losses at the gene ends were 5 bases for V and 7 bases for J; bases not matched to a gene: 7. From germline, CDR1 is SGHAT and CDR2 FQNNGV. CDR3 bases: TGTGCCAGCAGCCCAGAGGGGGCCAGTGAAGCTTTCTTT. As protein: CASSPEGASEAFF.

The V call is TRBV6-1, the J call TRBJ2-7, with 9 bases matching TRBD2. The trim removed 1 base at V and 6 bases at J, leaving 10 bases unmatched. The CDR3 runs 16 residues. CDR1 and CDR2 (germline): MNHNS, SASEGT. The CDR3 DNA is TGTGCCAGCAGTGAAGGGGCTAGCGGGACGCCTTTCGAGCAGTACTTC. Protein sequence: CASSEGASGTPFEQYF.

The gene calls are TRBV5-1 and TRBJ2-7; 9 bases are a match to TRBD2. This CDR3 has 14 amino acids. J lost 5 bases, V lost 8 bases, and 11 bases had no gene match. Per germline, CDR1 SGHRS and CDR2 YFSETQ. The CDR3 loop reads CASASSGTHHEQYF. CDR3 nucleotides: TGCGCCAGTGCCTCTAGCGGGACCCACCACGAGCAGTACTTC.

The V gene is TRBV5-6, the J gene TRBJ2-3, with D uncertain. This CDR3 spans 17 amino acids. V lost 0 bases and J 1 base, leaving 15 bases between the germline ends. Germline-derived CDR1 and CDR2 are SGHDT and YYEEEE. CDR3 in amino acids: CASSLVVVGGGTDTQYF. CDR3 nucleotides: TGTGCCAGCAGCTTGGTGGTTGTTGGTGGTGGCACAGATACGCAGTATTTT.

The chain employs TRBV20-1 and TRBJ1-2, with no clear D. With 6 bases removed from V and 4 bases from J, the gap between germline ends came to 3 bases. The germline V gene encodes CDR1 DFQATT and CDR2 SNEGSKA (reference sequence). The CDR3 totals 9 residues. The CDR3 spells CSAPYGYTF. The CDR3 DNA sequence: TGCAGTGCCCCCTATGGCTACACCTTC.